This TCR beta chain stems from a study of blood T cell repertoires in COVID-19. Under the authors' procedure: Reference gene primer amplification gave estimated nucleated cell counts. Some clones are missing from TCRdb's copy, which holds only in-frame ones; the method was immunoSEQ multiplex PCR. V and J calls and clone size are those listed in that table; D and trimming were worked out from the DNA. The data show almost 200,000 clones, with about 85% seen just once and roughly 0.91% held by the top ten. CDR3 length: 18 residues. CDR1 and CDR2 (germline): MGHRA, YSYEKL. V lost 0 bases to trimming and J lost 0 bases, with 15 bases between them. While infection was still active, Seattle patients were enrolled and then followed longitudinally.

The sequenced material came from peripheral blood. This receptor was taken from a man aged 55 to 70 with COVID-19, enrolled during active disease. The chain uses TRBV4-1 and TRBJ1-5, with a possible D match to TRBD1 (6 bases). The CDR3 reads CASSQDPGDTISNQPQHF. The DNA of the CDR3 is TGCGCCAGCAGCCAAGACCCCGGGGACACAATTAGCAATCAGCCCCAGCATTTT.